Given below is one T cell receptor beta chain in context. Its antigen is unknown. TCRdb's table, derived via immunoSEQ multiplex PCR, lists solely in-frame clones and lacks some. Counted here are tens of thousands of clones, 80% to 95% occurring once; the ten biggest clones make up less than 4%. The data originate from a study of T cell responses to AZD1222 COVID-19 vaccine. Findings of the study overall: Breadth and depth of Spike-specific TCRs rose after two AZD1222 doses.

Per germline, CDR1 SGDLS and CDR2 YYNGEE. Trimming cost V 5 bases and J 8 bases, with 13 bases left between them. The CDR3 extends over 13 amino acids. The source was peripheral blood, collected 28 days after the second AZD1222 dose. This clonotype was sampled from an adult who received the AZD1222 COVID-19 vaccine. V and J are TRBV9 and TRBJ1-4, with D hard to call. The CDR3 is CASSPTPGEKLFF. For the CDR3, the DNA is TGTGCCAGCAGTCCGACCCCGGGGGAAAAACTGTTTTTT. Looking up the rest from reference TRBV9 and TRBJ1-4 gives the full variable domain: DSGVTQTPKHLITATGQRVTLRCSPRSGDLSVYWYQQSLDQGLQFLIQYYNGEERAKGNILERFSAQQFPDLHSELNLSSLELGDSALYFCASSPTPGEKLFFGSGTQLSVL.